What follows are 18 T cell receptor beta chains derived from one specimen sequenced in a study of blood T cell repertoires in COVID-19 (dated by TCRdb to about 2020). The library was produced with the immunoSEQ multiplex PCR assay. TCRdb carries this immuneACCESS record with in-frame sequences only. Its versions omit some clonotypes, under half of them owing to an unresolved V gene in the studies checked, with the rest unexplained. Within this sample are approximately 490,000 clones, with 75% to 90% of them counted one time only. Approximately 0.7% of the sample comes from the top ten. Material: PBMCs or T cells enriched from blood (not recorded which). The receptors come from a woman between 18 and 30 years old who had recovered from COVID-19.

This chain uses TRBV5-6 with TRBJ1-2; 8 positions agree with TRBD1. With 4 bases clipped from V and 6 bases from J, the junction kept 8 bases outside the gene matches. Germline V CDR1 and CDR2: SGHDT, YYEEEE. This CDR3 is built from 14 residues. This chain's CDR3 is CASSLPGGTNGYTF. Written as DNA, the CDR3 is TGTGCCAGCAGCCTTCCAGGGGGCACTAATGGCTACACCTTC.

The chain is built from TRBV30 and TRBJ2-2; perhaps TRBD2 as D (5 bases). The CDR3 has 12 amino acids. Germline V CDR1 and CDR2: GTSNPN, SVGIG (reference sequence). Trimming pared 2 bases from V and 13 bases from J, leaving 14 bases between. In DNA form, the CDR3 reads TGTGCCTGGAGTCCCGGGATAGGGAGGCTGTTTTTT. This translates into CAWSPGIGRLFF.

The gene calls are TRBV24-1 and TRBJ1-2, with D possibly being TRBD1 (5 bases). Germline-derived CDR1 and CDR2 are KGHDR and SFDVKD. The CDR3 covers 15 residues. Deletions cut 2 bases from V and 2 bases from J, with 11 bases between. CDR3 bases: TGTGCCACCAGTGATTCCTGGCAGGGAAACTATGGCTACACCTTC. It is translated as CATSDSWQGNYGYTF.

The V gene is TRBV30, the J gene TRBJ1-1, with D hard to call. Trimming cost V 3 bases and J 2 bases, with 7 bases left between them. The V gene's germline CDR1 is GTSNPN and CDR2 SVGIG (reference sequence). The CDR3 is 12 residues long. CDR3 residues: CAWRRVNTEAFF. CDR3 nucleotides: TGTGCCTGGAGGAGGGTTAACACTGAAGCTTTCTTT.

The rearrangement joins TRBV11-2 to TRBJ2-3, with TRBD2 identical over 8 bases. V shed 0 bases and J 6 bases; nucleotides not matched to a gene: 5. Looked up from germline, CDR1 is SGHAT and CDR2 is FQNNGV. The CDR3 consists of 15 residues. CDR3: CASSLDRASGDTQYF. CDR3 nucleotide sequence: TGTGCCAGCAGCTTAGATAGGGCTAGCGGGGATACGCAGTATTTT.

This rearrangement joins TRBV6-5 to TRBJ1-1; no clear D. In germline, CDR1 is MNHEY, CDR2 SVGAGI. The germline V and J ends were trimmed by 6 bases and 1 base, with 12 bases remaining between them. This CDR3 is 14 amino acids long. Written as DNA, the CDR3 is TGTGCCAGCAGATGGGAGGGCACGAACACTGAAGCTTTCTTT. This sequence encodes CASRWEGTNTEAFF.

J is TRBJ1-1 and V is TRBV10-2, with D maybe TRBD1 (5 bases). Trimming took 6 bases from V and 4 from J, leaving 12 bases between them. CDR1 is WSHSY, CDR2 SAAADI, per germline. This CDR3 contains 13 residues. The CDR3 DNA sequence: TGCGCCAGCAGAGAAGGCAGGGCCACTGAAGCTTTCTTT. Its translation is CASREGRATEAFF.

V gene TRBV7-2 combines with J gene TRBJ2-1, with 8 bases identical to TRBD2. CDR1 and CDR2 (germline): SGHTA, FQGNSA. The CDR3 is 15 amino acids. V shed 0 bases and J 2 bases; nucleotides not matched to a gene: 0. This CDR3 is CASSLAGGAYNEQFF. The CDR3 coding sequence is TGTGCCAGCAGCTTAGCCGGGGGGGCCTACAATGAGCAGTTCTTC. The variable domain in full, completed from reference TRBV7-2 and TRBJ2-1, reads GAGVSQSPSNKVTEKGKDVELRCDPISGHTALYWYRQSLGQGLEFLIYFQGNSAPDKSGLPSDRFSAERTGGSVSTLTIQRTQQEDSAVYLCASSLAGGAYNEQFFGPGTRLTVL.

The chain links TRBV2 to TRBJ1-4; a possible D gene is TRBD1 (6 bases). The V gene lost 7 bases and the J gene lost 8 bases, with 17 bases spanning the gap. Looked up from germline, CDR1 is SNHLY and CDR2 is FYNNEI. The CDR3 spans 14 residues. DNA for the CDR3: TGTGCCAGCATGAATGGCAGGGGCGTGGAAAAACTGTTTTTT. It is translated as CASMNGRGVEKLFF.

The V call is TRBV30, the J call TRBJ2-6, with 12 positions matching TRBD1. Germline V gives CDR1 GTSNPN, CDR2 SVGIG (reference sequence). Trimming took 3 bases from V and 4 from J; bases not matched to a gene: 19. The CDR3 sequence is 21 residues long. This CDR3 is CAWSLNPFRDRGPVGANVLTF. CDR3 DNA: TGTGCCTGGAGCCTGAACCCCTTTCGGGACAGGGGGCCGGTAGGGGCCAACGTCCTGACTTTC.

The gene calls are TRBV2 and TRBJ1-6; D gene ambiguous. The CDR3 totals 15 residues. V lost 0 bases and J 13 bases, leaving 16 bases between the germline ends. The germline V gene has CDR1 SNHLY and CDR2 FYNNEI. CDR3 bases: TGTGCCAGCAGTGAAGCAGGGCCCCTGAGGGTCCCCCTCCACTTT. This translates into CASSEAGPLRVPLHF.

V usage is TRBV5-5 and J usage is TRBJ1-4; D call uncertain. The CDR3 is made up of 14 amino acids. V lost 4 bases and J lost 8, with 15 bases in between. Germline-derived CDR1 and CDR2 are SGHKS and YYEKEE (reference sequence). The CDR3 coding sequence is TGTGCCAGCAGCCCCGGCCTCGGCGGGGAAAAACTGTTTTTT. Translation gives CASSPGLGGEKLFF.

The gene calls are TRBV5-4 and TRBJ2-5; unclear D gene. The V gene's germline CDR1 is SGHNT and CDR2 YYREEE (reference sequence). Trimming took 4 bases from V and 1 from J, leaving 11 bases between them. The CDR3 runs 14 residues. The CDR3 protein is CASSPTTSQETQYF. The CDR3 coding sequence is TGTGCCAGCAGCCCGACGACTTCCCAAGAGACCCAGTACTTC.

V is TRBV25-1 and J is TRBJ2-5; TRBD2 matches at 7 bases. V shed 1 base, J shed 4 bases, and the junction held 12 bases outside the gene matches. The V gene's germline CDR1 is MGHDK and CDR2 SYGVNS. This CDR3 spans 17 amino acids. The CDR3 DNA reads as TGTGCCAGCAGTGAATTTGGAGGGCTAGCGGCGGGAGAGACCCAGTACTTC. As protein: CASSEFGGLAAGETQYF.

The rearrangement joins TRBV19 to TRBJ1-4; D perhaps matches TRBD1 (6 bases). Between the trimmed V and J ends, which lost 6 bases and 5 bases, there was a span of 13 bases. The CDR3 is 14 amino acids. Germline lookup yields CDR1 LNHDA and CDR2 SQIVND (reference sequence). The CDR3 sequence is CASSLQGGNEKLFF. DNA of the CDR3: TGTGCCAGTAGCCTACAGGGTGGGAATGAAAAACTGTTTTTT.

The genes are TRBV27 and TRBJ2-7; no clear D. Trimming shortened V by 3 bases and J by 0 bases, and 6 bases separated the two germline ends. CDR1 and CDR2 from the germline V gene are MNHEY and SMNVEV (reference sequence). The CDR3 extends over 13 amino acids. The CDR3 bases are TGTGCCAGCAGTTTTGTCAGCTCCTACGAGCAGTACTTC. Translated, it gives CASSFVSSYEQYF.

The genes are TRBV7-2 and TRBJ2-1, with D tentatively TRBD2 (6 bases). The CDR3 runs 15 residues. The germline gives CDR1 SGHTA, CDR2 FQGNSA. V dropped 0 bases and J dropped 6 bases, with 12 bases sitting between them. The CDR3 bases are TGTGCCAGCAGCTTAGCGTGGGTCGGGGGCAATGAGCAGTTCTTC. It encodes CASSLAWVGGNEQFF.

J is TRBJ1-4 and V is TRBV7-2, with no clear D. V was pared by 1 base and J by 8 bases, with 8 bases between. This CDR3 has 13 amino acids. Germline V gene lookup returns CDR1 SGHTA and CDR2 FQGNSA. The CDR3 sequence is CASSLVVREKLFF. The CDR3 region has the DNA TGTGCCAGCAGCTTAGTAGTGAGGGAAAAACTGTTTTTT.